This TCR beta chain was sequenced in a study of PD-L1 blockade in urothelial cancer. About the research overall: Patients took up atezolizumab in about 2014 at 1,200 mg intravenously every 3 weeks. Between 0 and 3 prior chemotherapy regimens had been given to patients.

What went into each PCR as a spike was synthetic TCR analog templates. This table comes from immunoSEQ multiplex PCR, and its TCRdb copy is limited to in-frame clones, with some not included. The data hold 50,000 or so clones, with approximately 84% observed a single time. The length of the CDR3 is 14 residues. The V and J ends lost 3 bases and 0 bases, in that order; junction bases with no gene match: 2. Germline CDR1 is MNHEY and CDR2 is SMNVEV (reference sequence). The chain couples TRBV27 to TRBJ2-7; 7 bases fit TRBD1. The receptor's source is a man in his forties with urothelial cancer. The sequences come from PBMCs, collected around atezolizumab (anti-PD-L1) treatment. CDR3 in DNA: TGTGCCAGCAGTTTGACAGGGCCCTCCTACGAGCAGTACTTC. Translated: CASSLTGPSYEQYF.